This passage covers 3 T cell receptor beta chains from one sample sequenced in a study of cytomegalovirus exposure and HLA in healthy donors. 13 Jbeta primers and 60 Vbeta primers were used for the PCR. Here immunoSEQ multiplex PCR was the method, and the copy in TCRdb shows in-frame clones only, minus some. Counted here are roughly 250,000 clones, 80% occurring once; the ten biggest clones make up approximately 0.3%. Sequencing was carried out using PBMCs. The receptors derive from a girl between 2 and 10 years old in good health and CMV-seronegative.

CDR3 sequence reads: CASSLRGGRGKTDTQYF. For the CDR3, the DNA is TGTGCCAGCAGTCTCCGGGGCGGCAGGGGGAAAACAGATACGCAGTATTTT. The chain employs TRBV27 and TRBJ2-3; 7 positions match TRBD1. The CDR3 length is 17 residues. Germline-derived CDR1 and CDR2 are MNHEY and SMNVEV (reference sequence). The V segment lost 5 bases and the J segment 3 bases; nucleotides outside the gene matches: 14.

For this clone: The same CDR3 also results from other DNA sequences found in this sample. This sequence joins TRBV11-1 and TRBJ2-7; perhaps TRBD2 as D (6 bases). This CDR3 contains 15 residues. Germline V CDR1 and CDR2: SGHAT, FQDESV (reference sequence). V shed 2 bases and J shed 2 bases, with 13 bases lying between them. The CDR3 DNA is TGTGCCAGCAGCTTAACCGGGACGGGGGCCTACGAGCAGTACTTC. This gives the protein CASSLTGTGAYEQYF.

The rearrangement joins TRBV28 to TRBJ2-1; 9 bases map to TRBD2. Germline-derived CDR1 and CDR2 are MDHEN and SYDVKM. There are 15 residues in the CDR3. V shed 6 bases and J 7 bases; nucleotides not matched to a gene: 10. The DNA for the CDR3 is TGTGCCAGCAGATGGGGGCGGCTAGCGGGAAATGAGCAGTTCTTC. Residues: CASRWGRLAGNEQFF.